The 14 T cell receptor beta chains below come from one sample, sequenced in a study of T cell responses to AZD1222 COVID-19 vaccine. The assay was immunoSEQ multiplex PCR, and TCRdb's table has in-frame clones only and misses some. The profile shows about 150,000 clones, about 90% of them singletons. Sequences were derived from peripheral blood, sampled on day 0 of AZD1222 vaccination. These receptors were taken from an adult in good health.

In its sample, this clone was seen a few times. The genes are TRBV9 and TRBJ1-2, with D hard to call. Trimming left V 4 bases short and J 3 bases short, with 16 bases between. Germline V CDR1 and CDR2: SGDLS, YYNGEE. This CDR3 spans 15 amino acids. The chain's CDR3 is CASSLKTRKDYGYTF. For the CDR3, the DNA is TGTGCCAGCAGCTTAAAGACCAGGAAGGACTATGGCTACACCTTC.

J is TRBJ2-5 and V is TRBV7-8; D gene ambiguous. The germline gives CDR1 SGHVS, CDR2 FQNEAQ. Trimming cost V 0 bases and J 2 bases, with 7 bases left between them. This CDR3 comprises 14 residues. In DNA, the CDR3 is TGTGCCAGCAGCTTAGCAGGAGAACAAGAGACCCAGTACTTC. Amino acid sequence: CASSLAGEQETQYF.

The chain uses TRBV5-5 and TRBJ2-3; 7 bases agree with TRBD1. The CDR3 has 15 amino acids. Germline CDR1 SGHKS, CDR2 YYEKEE (reference sequence). Trimming at V came to 6 bases and at J to 6 bases, leaving 13 bases not matched to a gene. Written as DNA, the CDR3 is TGTGCCAGCACCCTCCGGGACAGCCAGGGGGATACGCAGTATTTT. This gives the protein CASTLRDSQGDTQYF.

This sequence joins TRBV11-2 and TRBJ1-1, with D hard to call. V lost 5 bases and J lost 6, with 10 bases in between. The CDR3 length is 12 residues. Germline V CDR1 and CDR2: SGHAT, FQNNGV. The CDR3 region is CASSRVSPEAFF. In DNA form, the CDR3 reads TGTGCCAGCAGCAGGGTGAGCCCTGAAGCTTTCTTT.

J is TRBJ1-5 and V is TRBV19, with a possible D match to TRBD1 (5 bases). Germline V gene data show CDR1 as LNHDA and CDR2 as SQIVND (reference sequence). The CDR3 loop spans 17 amino acids. The V and J ends lost 7 bases and 2 bases respectively, with 21 bases between them. CDR3 amino acids: CASKSGSGDRGNQPQHF. The CDR3 bases are TGTGCCAGTAAATCGGGTTCGGGGGATCGGGGCAATCAGCCCCAGCATTTT.

The chain uses TRBV5-1 and TRBJ2-1, with D possibly TRBD2 on 5 matching bases. The germline V gene has CDR1 SGHRS and CDR2 YFSETQ. Between the trimmed V and J ends, which lost 0 bases and 7 bases, there was a span of 11 bases. The length of the CDR3 is 14 residues. CDR3 amino acids: CASSLGWTLNEQFF. The CDR3 nucleotides are TGCGCCAGCAGCTTGGGATGGACTCTGAATGAGCAGTTCTTC.

The chain couples TRBV6-5 to TRBJ2-7; possibly TRBD2 for D (5 bases). Germline V gives CDR1 MNHEY, CDR2 SVGAGI. CDR3 length equals 13 residues. V was pared by 2 bases and J by 3 bases, with 8 bases between. The CDR3: CASSYPGVYEQYF. CDR3 DNA sequence: TGTGCCAGCAGTTACCCCGGGGTCTACGAGCAGTACTTC.

The chain's CDR3 is CASSAGQGHSPLHF. Here the CDR3 DNA reads TGTGCCAGTAGTGCGGGACAGGGGCATTCACCCCTCCACTTT. The genes are TRBV19 and TRBJ1-6; TRBD1 agrees at 10 bases. Germline-derived CDR1 and CDR2 are LNHDA and SQIVND (reference sequence). J lost 8 bases, V lost 5 bases, and 3 bases had no gene match. The CDR3 has 14 amino acids.

V and J are TRBV7-2 and TRBJ2-5, with D possibly matching TRBD1 (6 bases). This CDR3 region has 16 residues. Germline V lookup: CDR1 SGHTA, CDR2 FQGNSA. V was shortened by 1 base and J by 3 bases, with 15 bases between the two germline ends. This chain's CDR3 is CASSLGARGSEETQYF. DNA of the CDR3: TGTGCCAGCAGCTTAGGGGCCAGGGGTTCTGAAGAGACCCAGTACTTC.

V is TRBV27 and J is TRBJ2-1, with 13 positions matching TRBD2. V lost 8 bases, J lost 9 bases, and 16 bases stayed unmatched. Germline values: CDR1 MNHEY, CDR2 SMNVEV (reference sequence). The CDR3 runs 17 residues. The CDR3 spells CASRKPRTSGRKGEQFF. CDR3 DNA sequence: TGTGCCAGCCGAAAACCTAGGACTAGCGGGAGAAAGGGTGAGCAGTTCTTC.

Here the CDR3 reads CASSSSGTPREQYF. Written as DNA, the CDR3 is TGCGCCAGCAGCTCCAGCGGGACCCCACGCGAGCAGTACTTC. J is TRBJ2-7 and V is TRBV5-1, with 7 nucleotides matching TRBD2. This CDR3 is 14 amino acids long. Germline values: CDR1 SGHRS, CDR2 YFSETQ. J gave up 6 bases and V 3 bases, and 9 bases lay outside the gene matches.

The V call is TRBV27, the J call TRBJ2-3, with a tentative D call TRBD2 (6 bases). The germline V gene has CDR1 MNHEY and CDR2 SMNVEV (reference sequence). V was shortened by 5 bases and J by 6 bases, with 21 bases between the two germline ends. The CDR3 is 16 amino acids. As DNA, the CDR3 is TGTGCCAGCAGTAGGCCCCCTGGCGGAGGAGGGGATACGCAGTATTTT. This encodes CASSRPPGGGGDTQYF.

The chain's CDR3 is CASSSPQGALNTEAFF. The CDR3 nucleotides read TGCGCCAGCAGCTCGCCGCAGGGGGCCCTGAACACTGAAGCTTTCTTT. The genes are TRBV5-1 and TRBJ1-1, with TRBD1 identical over 8 bases. V dropped 3 bases and J dropped 0; count of bases not matched to a gene: 7. This CDR3 region has 16 residues. The germline V gene has CDR1 SGHRS and CDR2 YFSETQ.

This chain uses TRBV5-1 with TRBJ2-1; no clear D gene. This CDR3 has 15 residues. CDR1 and CDR2 (germline): SGHRS, YFSETQ. Between the trimmed V and J ends, which lost 0 bases and 0 bases, there was a span of 7 bases. CDR3 coding DNA: TGCGCCAGCAGCTTGGAAGGGCTCTCCTACAATGAGCAGTTCTTC. Protein sequence: CASSLEGLSYNEQFF.